This record covers a single T cell receptor beta chain. The entry originates in a study of shared clonotypes between healthy human individuals. Libraries were prepared by immunoSEQ multiplex PCR; TCRdb keeps only in-frame clonotypes and omits some of them. The repertoire has some 450,000 clones, around 77% of them found once; the top ten carry around 12%. Germline CDR1 reads MNHEY; CDR2 reads SVGAGI. The ends were cut back, 2 bases at V and 7 bases at J, with 12 bases in the middle. The CDR3 runs to 14 residues. The chain has TRBV6-5 and TRBJ2-1; unclear D gene. This receptor was taken from a middle-aged woman in good health. Some clones in this sample may be carry-over from other donors' samples. Sequencing input: PBMCs. The CDR3 loop is CASSYSLAENEQFF. In nucleotides, the CDR3 is TGTGCCAGCAGTTACAGTTTGGCGGAAAATGAGCAGTTCTTC.